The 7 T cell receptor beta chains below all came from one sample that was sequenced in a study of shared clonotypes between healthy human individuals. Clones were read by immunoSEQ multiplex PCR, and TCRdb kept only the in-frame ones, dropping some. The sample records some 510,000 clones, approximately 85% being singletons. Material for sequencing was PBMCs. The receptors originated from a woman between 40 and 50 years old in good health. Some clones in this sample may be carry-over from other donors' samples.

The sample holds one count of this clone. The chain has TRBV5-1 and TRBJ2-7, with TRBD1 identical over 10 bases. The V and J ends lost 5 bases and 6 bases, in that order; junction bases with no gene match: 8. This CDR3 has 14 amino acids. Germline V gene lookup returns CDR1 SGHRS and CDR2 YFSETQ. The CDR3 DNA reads TGCGCCAGCAGGACGGGACAGGGGATTGGCGAGCAGTACTTC. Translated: CASRTGQGIGEQYF.

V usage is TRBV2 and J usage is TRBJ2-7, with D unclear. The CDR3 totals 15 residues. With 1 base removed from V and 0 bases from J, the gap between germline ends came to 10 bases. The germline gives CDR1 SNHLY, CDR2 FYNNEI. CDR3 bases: TGTGCCAGCAGTGAAGGCCGGGCAGTCTCCTACGAGCAGTACTTC. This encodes CASSEGRAVSYEQYF.

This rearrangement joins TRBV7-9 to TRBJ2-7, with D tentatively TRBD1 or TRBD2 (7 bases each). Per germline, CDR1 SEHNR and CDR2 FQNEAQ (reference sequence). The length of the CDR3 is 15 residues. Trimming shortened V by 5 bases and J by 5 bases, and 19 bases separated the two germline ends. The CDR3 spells CASSRQGGTQHEQYF. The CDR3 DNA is TGTGCCAGCAGCCGACAGGGAGGGACTCAACACGAGCAGTACTTC.

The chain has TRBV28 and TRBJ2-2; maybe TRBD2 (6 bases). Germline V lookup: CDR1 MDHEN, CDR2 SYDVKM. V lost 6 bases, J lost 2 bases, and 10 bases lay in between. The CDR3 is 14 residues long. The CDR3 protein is CASSNGLNTGELFF. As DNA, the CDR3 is TGTGCCAGCAGCAACGGACTAAACACCGGGGAGCTGTTTTTT. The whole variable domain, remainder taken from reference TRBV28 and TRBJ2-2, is DVKVTQSSRYLVKRTGEKVFLECVQDMDHENMFWYRQDPGLGLRLIYFSYDVKMKEKGDIPEGYSVSREKKERFSLILESASTNQTSMYLCASSNGLNTGELFFGEGSRLTVL.

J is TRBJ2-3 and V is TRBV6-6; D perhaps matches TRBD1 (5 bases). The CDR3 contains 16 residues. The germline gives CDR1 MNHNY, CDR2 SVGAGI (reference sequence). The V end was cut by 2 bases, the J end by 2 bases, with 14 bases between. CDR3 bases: TGTGCCAGCAGTTACGGGGCCACGCCTTCCACAGATACGCAGTATTTT. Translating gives CASSYGATPSTDTQYF.

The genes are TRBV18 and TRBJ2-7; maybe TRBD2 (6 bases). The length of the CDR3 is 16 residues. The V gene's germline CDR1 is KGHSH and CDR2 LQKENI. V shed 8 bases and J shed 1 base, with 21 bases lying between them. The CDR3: CASLPGVMIGSYEQYF. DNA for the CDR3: TGTGCCAGCCTCCCGGGGGTCATGATAGGTTCCTACGAGCAGTACTTC.

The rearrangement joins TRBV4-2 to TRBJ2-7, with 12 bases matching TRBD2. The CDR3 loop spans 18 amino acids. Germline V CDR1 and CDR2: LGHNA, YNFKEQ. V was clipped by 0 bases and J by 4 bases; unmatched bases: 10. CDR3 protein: CASSQDRRLAGVGYEQYF. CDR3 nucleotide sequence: TGTGCCAGCAGCCAAGATAGGCGACTAGCGGGAGTTGGGTACGAGCAGTACTTC.